A single sample gave rise to the 29 T cell receptor beta chains below, sequenced in a study of T-cell reconstitution after alpha-beta-depleted transplantation in children. It was with unique molecular identifiers that the TCRbeta library was prepared. TCRdb redid the calling of the PCR reads with MiXCR, one entry per CDR3 protein. This sample carries around 270,000 distinct CDR3 sequences, around 7.1% of them seen once, and the ten largest clones take over 7.5%. Study results and limitations: After one year, T-cell counts and TCRbeta diversity mostly came from new T cells.

Antigens for these TCRs are unknown. The sample was peripheral blood, taken 360 days after TCRalphabeta/CD19-depleted stem cell transplant. Receptor source: a female patient under 10 years old who had a stem cell transplant for Fanconi anemia, so the T cells may come from the graft donor.

This clonotype was seen a few times. Being one base from a much bigger clone, this may be a read error. This likely comes from a read error, as the CDR3 has no conserved phenylalanine or tryptophan at its end. The V gene is TRBV5-1, the J gene TRBJ2-1; 7 nucleotides match TRBD1. The CDR3 runs 15 residues. V dropped 5 bases and J dropped 4; count of bases not matched to a gene: 9. From germline, CDR1 is SGHRS and CDR2 YFSETQ. CDR3 in DNA: TGCGCCAGCAGTGGGTGGGACAGCCTTTACAATGAGCAGTTCTTA. It specifies CASSGWDSLYNEQFL.

This clonotype was recorded at least ten times. The rearrangement uses TRBV6-4 and TRBJ2-7; D is perhaps TRBD1 (7 bases). Germline CDR1 is MRHNA and CDR2 is SNTAGT. The CDR3 spans 15 residues. V lost 6 bases, J lost 3 bases, and 18 bases lay in between. As DNA, the CDR3 is TGTGCCAGCAGGGCCTTGACTAGGGGGCTCTACGAGCAGTACGTC. Its protein product is CASRALTRGLYEQYV.

This clonotype was observed many times. The chain is built from TRBV6-5 and TRBJ1-6, with D possibly TRBD1 on 5 matching bases. The germline CDR1 and CDR2 sequences are MNHEY and SVGAGI. CDR3 length: 15 amino acids. V gave up 5 bases and J gave up 0 bases, with 8 bases separating them. The CDR3 loop reads CASSPQGSYNSPLHF. Here the CDR3 DNA reads TGTGCCAGCAGTCCCCAGGGCTCCTATAATTCACCCCTCCACTTT.

Many counts were recorded for this clonotype. The CDR3 reads CASRLIAGVQNEQFF. The CDR3 DNA is TGTGCCAGCAGATTAATAGCGGGAGTACAAAATGAGCAGTTCTTC. V and J are TRBV6-5 and TRBJ2-1; 9 bases are a match to TRBD2. This CDR3 contains 15 residues. The germline gives CDR1 MNHEY, CDR2 SVGAGI. With 6 bases clipped from V and 7 bases from J, the junction kept 10 bases outside the gene matches.

This clonotype was seen at least ten times. The chain uses TRBV5-6 and TRBJ2-1; D remains unclear. Trimming left V 1 base short and J 6 bases short, with 11 bases between. Germline loops: CDR1 SGHDT, CDR2 YYEEEE. The CDR3 is made up of 14 amino acids. CDR3: CASSLRLPPNEQFF. The CDR3 DNA reads TGTGCCAGCAGCTTGCGCCTTCCCCCCAATGAGCAGTTCTTC.

The chain links TRBV20-1 to TRBJ2-3, with 11 bases identical to TRBD2. Germline CDR1 DFQATT, CDR2 SNEGSKA (reference sequence). The CDR3 has 21 residues. CDR3 DNA: TGCTGCGCTAGAGATATAATGCCCCTACTAGCGGGAGTCCTGGCCACAGATACGCAGTATTTT. It codes for CCARDIMPLLAGVLATDTQYF.

In its sample, this clonotype was seen a few times. The chain carries TRBV18 and TRBJ2-3; unclear D gene. The V gene lost 5 bases and the J gene lost 2 bases, with 11 bases spanning the gap. Germline CDR1 reads KGHSH; CDR2 reads LQKENI. CDR3 length: 14 residues. The CDR3 nucleotides are TGTGCCAGCTCAGGACCCCCAATCACAGATACGCAGTATTTT. It yields the protein CASSGPPITDTQYF.

This clonotype was detected many times. The chain recombines TRBV10-3 with TRBJ2-2, with 7 bases fitting TRBD2. J lost 1 base, V lost 8 bases, and 13 bases had no gene match. The CDR3 runs 17 residues. Germline-derived CDR1 and CDR2 are ENHRY and SYGVKD. DNA for the CDR3: TGTGCCATCCGAAAAACGGACATAGCGGGGAACACCGGGGAGCTGTTTTTT. It encodes CAIRKTDIAGNTGELFF.

The chain joins TRBV6-2 or TRBV6-3 to TRBJ1-4, with no clear D. With 2 bases removed from V and 5 bases from J, the gap between germline ends came to 3 bases. CDR1 and CDR2 (germline): MNHEY, SVGEGT. The CDR3 has 12 amino acids. The CDR3 loop is CASSYDNEKLFF. The DNA for the CDR3 is TGTGCCAGCAGTTACGACAATGAAAAACTGTTTTTT.

This clonotype was seen many times. This chain links TRBV7-2 with TRBJ1-2; 7 nucleotides line up with TRBD1. The junction had 12 bases not matched to a gene; V was cut back by 5 bases and J by 0 bases. Germline V gives CDR1 SGHTA, CDR2 FQGNSA. The CDR3 sequence is 17 residues long. CDR3 protein: CASSAKGASLPNYGYTF. DNA for the CDR3: TGTGCCAGCAGCGCGAAGGGGGCGTCACTACCTAACTATGGCTACACCTTC.

V usage is TRBV11-2 and J usage is TRBJ2-7; weak D call: TRBD1 (6 bases). CDR3 length: 13 residues. Germline V gives CDR1 SGHAT, CDR2 FQNNGV. Between the trimmed V and J ends, which lost 1 base and 3 bases, there was a span of 7 bases. The CDR3: CASSLGQVYEQYF. The DNA of the CDR3 is TGTGCCAGCAGCTTAGGACAGGTCTACGAGCAGTACTTC.

A few counts support this clonotype. V gene TRBV4-2 combines with J gene TRBJ1-1, with no clear D. CDR1 LGHNA and CDR2 YNFKEQ come from the germline V gene. The CDR3 is 15 amino acids. Trimming shortened V by 0 bases and J by 0 bases, and 8 bases separated the two germline ends. This CDR3 reads CASSQEYSLNTEAFF. CDR3 DNA sequence: TGTGCCAGCAGCCAAGAATACAGTCTGAACACTGAAGCTTTCTTT.

This clonotype occurred a few times. This sequence joins TRBV7-2 and TRBJ2-7; 7 bases are a match to TRBD1. The CDR3 extends over 14 amino acids. The germline gives CDR1 SGHTA, CDR2 FQGNSA. The trim removed 5 bases at V and 1 base at J, leaving 5 bases unmatched. The CDR3 coding sequence is TGTGCCAGCAGCGGGGACAGCCGGTCCTACGAGCAGTACGTC. Amino acids: CASSGDSRSYEQYV.

This clonotype has at least ten counts. The chain employs TRBV18 and TRBJ2-5; TRBD1 aligns across 7 bases. CDR1 and CDR2 from the germline V gene are KGHSH and LQKENI. The CDR3 loop spans 14 amino acids. The V gene end was trimmed by 0 bases and the J gene end by 3 bases; junction bases not matched to a gene: 1. CDR3 loop: CASSPPGTEETQYF. CDR3 sequence (DNA): TGTGCCAGCTCACCACCCGGGACAGAAGAGACCCAGTACTTC. Supplemented by reference TRBV18 and TRBJ2-5, the full variable domain reads NAGVMQNPRHLVRRRGQEARLRCSPMKGHSHVYWYRQLPEEGLKFMVYLQKENIIDESGMPKERFSAEFPKEGPSILRIQQVVRGDSAAYFCASSPPGTEETQYFGPGTRLLVL.

Ten or more counts support this clonotype. The chain employs TRBV20-1 and TRBJ2-7; 8 nucleotides line up with TRBD2. Germline V gives CDR1 DFQATT, CDR2 SNEGSKA (reference sequence). The length of the CDR3 is 13 residues. J was trimmed by 0 bases and V by 6 bases; bases with no gene match: 4. This CDR3 reads CSAEAGDSYEQYF. In DNA form, the CDR3 reads TGCAGTGCAGAAGCGGGGGACTCCTACGAGCAGTACTTC.

This clonotype was picked up many times. The V and J genes are TRBV6-2 or TRBV6-3 and TRBJ1-2; D not certain. Germline V CDR1 and CDR2: MNHEY, SVGEGT. The CDR3 is 11 amino acids. Trimming stripped 4 bases from V and 8 bases from J, with 8 bases between. For the CDR3, the DNA is TGTGCCAGCAGTTCAGGAGGGGGCTACACCTTC. The encoded protein is CASSSGGGYTF.

This clonotype turned up a few times. This chain uses TRBV7-9 with TRBJ2-1, with TRBD2 identical over 8 bases. Germline CDR1 SEHNR, CDR2 FQNEAQ (reference sequence). Losses at the gene ends were 6 bases for V and 5 bases for J; bases not matched to a gene: 9. The CDR3 spans 15 residues. For the CDR3, the DNA is TGTGCCAGCAGTGAAACGGGGGGGCCCCACAATGAGCAGTTCTTC. Protein: CASSETGGPHNEQFF.

V gene TRBV6-2 or TRBV6-3 combines with J gene TRBJ1-1; D not resolved. CDR1 and CDR2 from the germline V gene are MNHEY and SVGEGT. The CDR3 runs to 14 residues. With 6 bases removed from V and 1 base from J, the gap between germline ends came to 12 bases. The CDR3 DNA is TGTGCCAGCAGGCCGCCATTACAGAACACTGAAGCTTTCTTT. It encodes CASRPPLQNTEAFF.

The chain combines TRBV20-1 with TRBJ1-1; TRBD1 is a possible D gene (6 bases). Germline CDR1 DFQATT, CDR2 SNEGSKA (reference sequence). Trimming stripped 2 bases from V and 2 bases from J, with 12 bases between. This CDR3 comprises 14 residues. CDR3 loop: CSARSWTANTEAFF. The CDR3 DNA follows: TGCAGTGCTAGATCCTGGACAGCTAACACTGAAGCTTTCTTT.

V usage is TRBV9 and J usage is TRBJ2-2; 7 bases are shared with TRBD1. Germline CDR1 reads SGDLS; CDR2 reads YYNGEE. This CDR3 is 16 amino acids long. The V gene end was trimmed by 0 bases and the J gene end by 6 bases; junction bases not matched to a gene: 8. The CDR3 DNA follows: TGTGCCAGCAGCGTAGCTACGGCAGGGGGTCCCGGGGAGCTGTTTTTT. It is translated as CASSVATAGGPGELFF.

This clonotype was picked up many times. The chain employs TRBV20-1 and TRBJ2-5, with 7 positions matching TRBD2. The V segment lost 4 bases and the J segment 6 bases; nucleotides outside the gene matches: 8. CDR3 length: 13 residues. The germline V gene encodes CDR1 DFQATT and CDR2 SNEGSKA (reference sequence). CDR3 in amino acids: CSATPGGGKTQYF. The CDR3 DNA is TGCAGTGCTACCCCGGGAGGTGGGAAGACCCAGTACTTC.

This chain connects TRBV6-2 or TRBV6-3 to TRBJ1-1, with unresolved D. V gave up 0 bases and J gave up 4 bases, with 15 bases separating them. Germline V gene lookup returns CDR1 MNHEY and CDR2 SVGEGT. This CDR3 region has 16 residues. The CDR3 reads CASSYSRREVGTEAFF. CDR3 bases: TGTGCCAGCAGTTACTCGAGGAGGGAGGTGGGCACTGAAGCTTTCTTT.

This clonotype was counted many times. The chain is built from TRBV2 and TRBJ2-1; TRBD1 matches 7 bases. The length of the CDR3 is 17 residues. V was clipped by 7 bases and J by 1 base; unmatched bases: 13. Germline lookup yields CDR1 SNHLY and CDR2 FYNNEI. CDR3 region: CASNIPWTGQSYNEQFF. In nucleotides, the CDR3 is TGTGCCAGCAACATACCGTGGACAGGCCAATCCTACAATGAGCAGTTCTTC.

A word on this clonotype: This clone may be a read error of a much larger clone one base away. The rearrangement uses TRBV20-1 and TRBJ2-1; TRBD2 might be the D (7 bases). This CDR3 has 17 residues. CDR1 is DFQATT, CDR2 SNEGSKA, per germline (reference sequence). The CDR3 here is CSARQGGGSGDYNEQLF. In DNA, the CDR3 is TGCAGTGCTAGACAAGGGGGGGGGAGCGGGGACTACAATGAGCAGTTGTTC.

This clonotype was found many times. This chain links TRBV10-3 with TRBJ2-5; tentatively, D is TRBD1 or TRBD2 (6 bases each). Trimming shortened V by 7 bases and J by 1 base, and 10 bases separated the two germline ends. The CDR3 is made up of 13 amino acids. The germline V gene encodes CDR1 ENHRY and CDR2 SYGVKD. CDR3 protein: CAITRGLQETQYF. As DNA, the CDR3 is TGTGCCATCACCAGGGGACTCCAAGAGACCCAGTACTTC.

This clonotype appeared many times. Germline and junction disagree at one end, which may indicate a read error. The chain employs TRBV5-1 and TRBJ1-1, with D possibly being TRBD1 (6 bases). CDR3 length: 15 amino acids. Looked up from germline, CDR1 is SGHRS and CDR2 is YFSETQ. CDR3 residues: CASRLEGGGHTEAFF. In DNA form, the CDR3 reads TGCGCCAGCAGGTTGGAAGGAGGGGGACACACTGAAGCTTTCTTT.

This clonotype was seen a few times. CDR3 nucleotides: TGCGCCAGCAGCTTGTCGGGGGAGACTGAAGCTTTCTTT. Residues: CASSLSGETEAFF. The chain employs TRBV5-1 and TRBJ1-1; TRBD1 might be the D (5 bases). The V and J ends lost 1 base and 5 bases respectively, with 9 bases between them. CDR1 and CDR2 from the germline V gene are SGHRS and YFSETQ. CDR3 size: 13 residues.

This clonotype was seen more than once but under ten times. The chain joins TRBV7-3 to TRBJ2-1; 7 bases agree with TRBD1. V was clipped by 0 bases and J by 6 bases; unmatched bases: 8. The CDR3 consists of 16 residues. Germline V gene sequence: CDR1 SGHTA, CDR2 FQGTGA. CDR3 sequence (DNA): TGTGCCAGCAGCTTAACTACAGGGGAAGGGGGCAATGAGCAGTTCTTC. Amino acid sequence: CASSLTTGEGGNEQFF.

This clonotype was observed a few times. The chain is built from TRBV20-1 and TRBJ2-1; tentatively, D is TRBD1 or TRBD2 (5 bases each). The V gene's germline CDR1 is DFQATT and CDR2 SNEGSKA (reference sequence). V shed 6 bases and J shed 4 bases, with 19 bases lying between them. This CDR3 comprises 15 residues. The CDR3 nucleotides read TGCAGTGCCGACAACCCGGGACCAGATTACAATGAGCAGTTCTTC. The encoded protein is CSADNPGPDYNEQFF.